Listed below are T cell receptor beta chains from one sample, sequenced in a study of blood T cell repertoires in COVID-19. This table comes from immunoSEQ multiplex PCR, and its TCRdb copy is limited to in-frame clones, with some not included. This sample has a few hundred thousand clones, with 75% to 90% found just once. Sequences were obtained from PBMCs or T cells enriched from blood (not recorded which). The receptors stem from a man between 25 and 39 years old who had recovered from COVID-19. The CDR3 runs from the conserved cysteine through the conserved F or W. Fields, in order: clone size, D gene, J gene, V gene, CDR3 protein, CDR3 DNA. A D gene is named only where the DNA matches it firmly. Clone size, where shown, is once, few, many, or a class for clones that have expanded.

size: .
D: .
J: TRBJ2-1
V: TRBV5-4
CDR3: CASSLIQGYNEQFF
DNA: TGTGCCAGCAGCTTGATACAGGGCTACAATGAGCAGTTCTTC

size: .
D: TRBD2
J: TRBJ2-1
V: TRBV27
CDR3: CASSPGTSGSNEQFF
DNA: TGTGCCAGCAGTCCAGGGACTAGCGGGAGTAATGAGCAGTTCTTC

size: .
D: .
J: TRBJ2-2
V: TRBV6-5
CDR3: CASGGSGELFF
DNA: TGTGCCAGCGGGGGGTCCGGGGAGCTGTTTTTT

size: .
D: .
J: TRBJ2-3
V: TRBV9
CDR3: CASSVQGTDTQYF
DNA: TGTGCCAGCAGCGTACAGGGCACAGATACGCAGTATTTT

size: .
D: .
J: TRBJ2-1
V: TRBV30
CDR3: CAWSVRPNEQFF
DNA: TGTGCCTGGAGTGTCCGTCCCAATGAGCAGTTCTTC

size: .
D: .
J: TRBJ1-2
V: TRBV27
CDR3: CASSTNRDGYTF
DNA: TGTGCCAGCAGTACAAACAGGGATGGCTACACCTTC

size: .
D: .
J: TRBJ1-2
V: TRBV12-3/TRBV12-4
CDR3: CASSFDRSKTF
DNA: TGTGCCAGCAGTTTCGACAGGTCGAAGACCTTC

size: .
D: .
J: TRBJ1-6
V: TRBV19
CDR3: CASSITRDNSPLHF
DNA: TGTGCCAGTAGTATAACCCGGGATAATTCACCCCTCCACTTT

size: .
D: TRBD2
J: TRBJ2-2
V: TRBV19
CDR3: CASSIPGLASGELFF
DNA: TGTGCCAGTAGTATTCCGGGACTAGCATCCGGGGAGCTGTTTTTT

size: .
D: .
J: TRBJ2-7
V: TRBV24-1
CDR3: CATSEGGYEQYF
DNA: TGTGCCACCAGTGAGGGGGGCTACGAGCAGTACTTC

size: .
D: .
J: TRBJ2-2
V: TRBV3-1/TRBV3-2
CDR3: CASSHGPNTGELFF
DNA: TGTGCCAGCAGCCATGGGCCAAACACCGGGGAGCTGTTTTTT

size: .
D: .
J: TRBJ2-7
V: TRBV5-5
CDR3: CASSFRERGSYEQYF
DNA: TGTGCCAGCAGCTTCAGGGAAAGGGGCTCCTACGAGCAGTACTTC

size: .
D: TRBD1
J: TRBJ2-3
V: TRBV19
CDR3: CASSIQGVDTQYF
DNA: TGTGCCAGTAGTATCCAGGGGGTGGATACGCAGTATTTT

size: .
D: TRBD1
J: TRBJ2-2
V: TRBV4-1
CDR3: CASSHDRVLNAGELFF
DNA: TGCGCCAGCAGCCATGACAGGGTATTAAACGCCGGGGAGCTGTTTTTT

size: .
D: .
J: TRBJ2-5
V: TRBV6-5
CDR3: CASSWRGRGTQYF
DNA: TGTGCCAGCAGTTGGCGGGGGCGCGGGACCCAGTACTTC

size: .
D: .
J: TRBJ2-3
V: TRBV4-1
CDR3: CASSDHVTGAQYF
DNA: TGCGCCAGCAGCGACCACGTGACAGGAGCGCAGTATTTT

size: .
D: .
J: TRBJ2-1
V: TRBV11-2
CDR3: CASSPNPEAYNEQFF
DNA: TGTGCCAGCAGCCCGAACCCGGAGGCCTACAATGAGCAGTTCTTC

size: .
D: TRBD2
J: TRBJ2-3
V: TRBV5-8
CDR3: CASSSGLAHGRADTQYF
DNA: TGTGCCAGCAGCTCGGGACTAGCGCACGGCCGGGCAGATACGCAGTATTTT

size: .
D: .
J: TRBJ1-1
V: TRBV18
CDR3: CASSFSAVNTEAFF
DNA: TGTGCCAGCTCGTTTTCCGCGGTGAACACTGAAGCTTTCTTT

size: .
D: .
J: TRBJ2-3
V: TRBV5-6
CDR3: CASSYYRDWLLDTQYF
DNA: TGTGCCAGCAGCTATTACCGGGACTGGCTGTTGGATACGCAGTATTTT

size: once
D: .
J: TRBJ2-7
V: TRBV7-9
CDR3: CASSLAVRLEESYEQYF
DNA: TGTGCCAGCAGCTTAGCGGTCAGACTAGAGGAGAGCTACGAGCAGTACTTC

size: .
D: TRBD1
J: TRBJ1-2
V: TRBV10-2
CDR3: CASSDSGQVYGYTF
DNA: TGCGCCAGCAGTGATTCCGGACAGGTCTATGGCTACACCTTC

size: .
D: .
J: TRBJ2-7
V: TRBV19
CDR3: CASSITGAYEQYF
DNA: TGTGCCAGTAGTATTACGGGTGCCTACGAGCAGTACTTC

size: .
D: .
J: TRBJ1-6
V: TRBV10-3
CDR3: CATRRERGTLNSPLHF
DNA: TGTGCCACCAGAAGGGAACGTGGGACTCTTAATTCACCCCTCCACTTT

size: .
D: TRBD1
J: TRBJ1-4
V: TRBV7-9
CDR3: CASSPTGINEKLFF
DNA: TGTGCCAGCAGCCCGACAGGGATTAATGAAAAACTGTTTTTT

size: .
D: .
J: TRBJ1-1
V: TRBV2
CDR3: CASRAVLRANTEAFF
DNA: TGTGCCAGCAGGGCCGTGCTCAGGGCTAACACTGAAGCTTTCTTT

size: .
D: TRBD2
J: TRBJ2-5
V: TRBV27
CDR3: CASRVTSYNQETQYF
DNA: TGTGCCAGCAGGGTGACTAGCTATAACCAAGAGACCCAGTACTTC